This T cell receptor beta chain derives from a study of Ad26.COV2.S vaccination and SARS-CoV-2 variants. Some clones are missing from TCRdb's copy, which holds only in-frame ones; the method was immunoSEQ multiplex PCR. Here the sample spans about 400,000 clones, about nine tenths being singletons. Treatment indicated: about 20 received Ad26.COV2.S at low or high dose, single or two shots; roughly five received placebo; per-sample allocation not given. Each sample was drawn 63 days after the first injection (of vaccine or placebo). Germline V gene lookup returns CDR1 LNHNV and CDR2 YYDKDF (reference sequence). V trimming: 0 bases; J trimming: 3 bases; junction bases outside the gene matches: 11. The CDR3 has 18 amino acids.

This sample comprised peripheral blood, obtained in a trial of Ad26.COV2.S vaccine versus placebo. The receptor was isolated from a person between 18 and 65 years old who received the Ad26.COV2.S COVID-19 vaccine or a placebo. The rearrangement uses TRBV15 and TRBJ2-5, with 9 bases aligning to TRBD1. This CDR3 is CATSRDLNPGQGEETQYF. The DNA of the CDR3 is TGTGCCACCAGCAGAGATCTGAATCCGGGACAGGGCGAAGAGACCCAGTACTTC.